This T cell receptor (beta chain) originates from a study of T cells in Graves' hyperthyroidism and ophthalmopathy. Under 3 months was the duration of disease in ophthalmopathy patients, who also had a Clinical Activity Score of at least 3 and a NOSPECS grade of at least 4. General study points: Clonotypes that were expanded in thyroid above 0.001 mostly appeared in blood too. Before onset, ophthalmopathy was predicted by the model a median around 6.5 months earlier.

J gave up 3 bases and V 4 bases, and 3 bases lay outside the gene matches. CDR3 size: 15 residues. Germline values: CDR1 MGHRA, CDR2 YSYEKL. The sample holds a few counts of this clonotype. Its antigen is not known. RNA transcripts served as the template for amplifying TCR beta CDR3 regions. First-round RT-PCR of the TCR CDR3 relied on the HTBI primer set. MiXCR was run by TCRdb on the multiplex PCR reads, yielding one entry per CDR3 protein. The sample consists of 390,000 or so distinct CDR3 sequences, roughly 14% of them appearing once. Sequencing used blood. This TCR was sampled from a man between 18 and 35 years old with Graves' ophthalmopathy. The rearrangement links TRBV4-1 to TRBJ2-1; TRBD2 matches 10 bases. CDR3 DNA sequence: TGCGCCAGCAGCCGTGGACTAGCGGTCTACAATGAGCAGTTCTTC. Translating gives CASSRGLAVYNEQFF.